This T cell receptor beta chain emerged from a study of T cell changes during pregnancy in multiple sclerosis. The CDR3 covers 16 residues. V was trimmed by 4 bases and J by 3 bases, leaving 13 bases between them. Germline CDR1 reads MGHDK; CDR2 reads SYGVNS. TCRdb's copy holds only in-frame clones and misses some; the assay was immunoSEQ multiplex PCR. This sample has some 80,000 clones, with around 90% found just once. This clone is medium-sized by share. This specimen was peripheral blood, taken in the first trimester of pregnancy. V and J are TRBV25-1 and TRBJ1-6; D unresolved. This TCR came from a female donor in good health, enrolled as a control in a pregnancy study. The CDR3 loop reads CASSGVGDRYNSPLHF. Written as DNA, the CDR3 is TGTGCCAGCAGTGGGGTCGGGGATCGCTATAATTCACCCCTCCACTTT.